This TCR beta chain originates from a study of blood T cell repertoires in COVID-19. Study in general: PBMCs, B-cell-depleted T cells, or T cells were the source of the cDNA or gDNA that made up the material.

Per the authors' pipeline: Reference gene primer amplification yielded estimated nucleated cell counts. The data were produced by immunoSEQ multiplex PCR, yet TCRdb's version contains in-frame clones alone and is incomplete. The DNA was the basis for D and trimming; V, J and clone size are from that table. Of about 250,000 clones detected, roughly 88% appear once; the ten largest clones hold roughly 4.3%. Ages ranged from about 18 to 90 years, with residence in 24 US areas. Categorization into cohorts depended on clinical history that participants reported. Germline-derived CDR1 and CDR2 are SGHAT and FQNNGV. This CDR3 has 14 residues. The V segment lost 5 bases and the J segment 2 bases; nucleotides outside the gene matches: 3.

The J gene is TRBJ1-5, the V gene TRBV11-2; TRBD1 aligns across 7 bases. Sequencing was carried out using PBMCs or T cells enriched from blood (not recorded which). The clonotype was recovered from a woman younger than 45 who had recovered from COVID-19. DNA for the CDR3: TGTGCCAGCAGCCGTACAGGGGGCAATCAGCCCCAGCATTTT. It specifies CASSRTGGNQPQHF.